This T cell receptor beta chain comes out of a study of immune heterogeneity within non-small cell lung tumors. At the level of the study: There was 1 tumor not otherwise specified, along with some 11 non-squamous carcinomas and several squamous cell carcinomas. General observations from the study: The study found that local T-cell clonality correlated moderately but significantly with local tumor mutational burden (R 0.3 to 0.4). Individual patients had largely distinct high-frequency T-cell receptor beta clonotypes. High-frequency clones unique to single sites coexisted with identical dominant CDR3 beta clonotypes that recurred across tumor sites within a patient.

TCRs were amplified from 600 to 700 ng gDNA of bulk tumor per sample. The authors collected several far-apart biopsies from each primary tumor during surgery. Samples came from untreated patients having curative surgery for newly diagnosed non-small cell lung cancer. This clonotype is judged medium-sized (0.01 to 0.1%). Its cognate antigen is unknown. Multiplex PCR (32 V and 13 J primers) was used to amplify the TCR beta CDR3. Using its own MiXCR run on the multiplex PCR reads, TCRdb lists one record per CDR3 protein. This table has 2,500 to 3,500 distinct CDR3 sequences, roughly a quarter appearing once. The material sequenced was lung tumor tissue. The clonotype was recovered from a man aged 55 to 70 with non-small cell lung cancer.

The CDR3: CASSSGLGDYNEQFF. CDR3 DNA sequence: TGTGCCAGCAGCTCGGGACTAGGGGACTACAATGAGCAGTTCTTC. The chain is built from TRBV13 and TRBJ2-1; the match to TRBD2 covers 8 bases. The germline V gene has CDR1 PRHDT and CDR2 FYEKMQ (reference sequence). V shed 4 bases, J shed 3 bases, and the junction held 5 bases outside the gene matches. This CDR3 region has 15 residues.